These 18 T cell receptor beta chains were sequenced from one sample in a study of blood T cell repertoires in COVID-19. The repertoire was sequenced with immunoSEQ multiplex PCR; TCRdb's copy has only in-frame clones and lacks some. The table has 85,000 to 120,000 clones, 91% seen once; the top ten hold about 4%. The sample consisted of peripheral blood. Every receptor here comes from a man aged 18 to 30 with acute or convalescent COVID-19.

V usage is TRBV5-1 and J usage is TRBJ1-2; D is perhaps TRBD1 (5 bases). Germline V gene data show CDR1 as SGHRS and CDR2 as YFSETQ. V was trimmed by 2 bases and J by 5 bases, leaving 16 bases between them. This CDR3 comprises 15 residues. CDR3 region: CASSFGINQGYGYTF. Here the CDR3 DNA reads TGCGCCAGCAGCTTTGGGATTAACCAGGGATATGGCTACACCTTC.

This sequence joins TRBV19 and TRBJ1-5; D unresolved. Per germline, CDR1 LNHDA and CDR2 SQIVND (reference sequence). Trimming stripped 5 bases from V and 0 bases from J, with 11 bases between. The CDR3 consists of 15 residues. This chain's CDR3 is CASSRSFVSNQPQHF. The CDR3 DNA reads as TGTGCCAGTAGTCGGAGTTTCGTTAGCAATCAGCCCCAGCATTTT. Based on the CDR3 plus reference TRBV19 and TRBJ1-5, the full variable domain is DGGITQSPKYLFRKEGQNVTLSCEQNLNHDAMYWYRQDPGQGLRLIYYSQIVNDFQKGDIAEGYSVSREKKESFPLTVTSAQKNPTAFYLCASSRSFVSNQPQHFGDGTRLSIL.

The chain is built from TRBV2 and TRBJ1-2, with 7 bases matching TRBD1. The V gene end was trimmed by 4 bases and the J gene end by 2 bases; junction bases not matched to a gene: 4. The CDR3 consists of 14 residues. Germline V gene sequence: CDR1 SNHLY, CDR2 FYNNEI. Here the CDR3 DNA reads TGTGCCAGCAGTGGGGACAGCATAAACTATGGCTACACCTTC. This sequence encodes CASSGDSINYGYTF.

The V gene is TRBV5-1, the J gene TRBJ1-1, with D perhaps matching TRBD1 (5 bases). The CDR3 runs to 14 residues. Trimming removed 6 bases from V and 5 bases from J, with 17 bases in between. Per the germline V gene, CDR1 is SGHRS and CDR2 is YFSETQ. The CDR3: CASTSGGASTEAFF. DNA for the CDR3: TGCGCCAGCACCTCAGGCGGGGCGAGTACTGAAGCTTTCTTT.

The V and J genes are TRBV29-1 and TRBJ2-7; 10 bases match TRBD1. Germline CDR1 SQVTM, CDR2 ANQGSEA. The CDR3 length is 13 residues. The V gene end was trimmed by 6 bases and the J gene end by 2 bases; junction bases not matched to a gene: 4. The CDR3 bases are TGCAGCGTGACAGGGACAGGGGCCTACGAGCAGTACTTC. Its translation: CSVTGTGAYEQYF.

The genes are TRBV25-1 and TRBJ1-5; TRBD1 aligns across 7 bases. Trimming removed 4 bases from V and 4 bases from J; junction bases left unmatched: 7. Germline CDR1 MGHDK, CDR2 SYGVNS. The CDR3 has 15 amino acids. The CDR3 loop is CASSGPGQLNQPQHF. The CDR3 DNA is TGTGCCAGCAGTGGGCCGGGACAGCTAAATCAGCCCCAGCATTTT.

The chain is built from TRBV5-1 and TRBJ2-2, with 10 bases that match TRBD2. This CDR3 contains 16 residues. V trimming: 1 base; J trimming: 1 base; junction bases outside the gene matches: 1. The germline CDR1 and CDR2 sequences are SGHRS and YFSETQ. The DNA of the CDR3 is TGCGCCAGCAGCTTGACTAGCGGGATGAACACCGGGGAGCTGTTTTTT. Its protein product is CASSLTSGMNTGELFF. Together with reference TRBV5-1 and TRBJ2-2, the CDR3 gives the full variable domain: KAGVTQTPRYLIKTRGQQVTLSCSPISGHRSVSWYQQTPGQGLQFLFEYFSETQRNKGNFPGRFSGRQFSNSRSEMNVSTLELGDSALYLCASSLTSGMNTGELFFGEGSRLTVL.

The chain couples TRBV19 to TRBJ1-5, with 8 bases lining up with TRBD1. The ends lost 5 bases at V and 3 bases at J; junction bases unmatched: 9. The CDR3 totals 16 residues. CDR1 and CDR2 from the germline V gene are LNHDA and SQIVND (reference sequence). The CDR3 spells CASSVSRTGYNQPQHF. As DNA, the CDR3 is TGTGCCAGTAGTGTAAGTCGGACAGGGTACAATCAGCCCCAGCATTTT.

V usage is TRBV6-5 and J usage is TRBJ1-2; D is possibly TRBD1 (5 bases). This CDR3 spans 12 amino acids. The ends were cut back, 5 bases at V and 3 bases at J, with 7 bases in the middle. Germline lookup yields CDR1 MNHEY and CDR2 SVGAGI. The CDR3 loop is CASSQGDYGYTF. The CDR3 DNA reads TGTGCCAGCAGTCAGGGCGACTATGGCTACACCTTC.

The genes are TRBV6-6 and TRBJ1-5; no clear D gene. The V gene lost 6 bases and the J gene lost 4 bases, with 13 bases spanning the gap. Germline values: CDR1 MNHNY, CDR2 SVGAGI (reference sequence). This CDR3 is 14 amino acids long. CDR3 sequence (DNA): TGTGCCAGCAGCCCGCGGCTACCTAATCAGCCCCAGCATTTT. Its protein product is CASSPRLPNQPQHF.

The chain couples TRBV3-1 (or the pseudogene TRBV3-2) to TRBJ2-7; 9 bases are shared with TRBD1. The CDR3 covers 15 residues. V trimming: 4 bases; J trimming: 1 base; junction bases outside the gene matches: 5. CDR1 is LGHDT, CDR2 YNNKEL, per germline (reference sequence). The CDR3 sequence: CASSPYRGRSYEQYF. In nucleotides, the CDR3 is TGTGCCAGCAGCCCTTACAGGGGGCGATCCTACGAGCAGTACTTC.

The chain recombines TRBV3-1 (or the pseudogene TRBV3-2) with TRBJ1-6; 9 bases match TRBD1. The CDR3 is made up of 15 amino acids. V gave up 2 bases and J gave up 8 bases; unmatched junction bases: 4. Per germline, CDR1 LGHDT and CDR2 YNNKEL (reference sequence). The CDR3 loop reads CASSQSTGGDSPLHF. CDR3 coding DNA: TGTGCCAGCAGCCAATCGACAGGGGGAGATTCACCCCTCCACTTT.

This clone was observed a single time. V is TRBV6-5 and J is TRBJ2-5, with 9 bases aligning to TRBD1. The CDR3 contains 15 residues. Germline CDR1 and CDR2: MNHEY and SVGAGI. The V and J ends lost 5 bases and 0 bases, in that order; junction bases with no gene match: 4. The CDR3 protein is CASSRDRDYQETQYF. The CDR3 DNA follows: TGTGCCAGCAGTCGGGACAGGGATTACCAAGAGACCCAGTACTTC.

This clone is a singleton in its sample. The gene calls are TRBV6-5 and TRBJ2-5; the D is unclear. V shed 5 bases and J shed 0 bases, with 10 bases lying between them. The CDR3 contains 14 residues. Germline lookup yields CDR1 MNHEY and CDR2 SVGAGI. In nucleotides, the CDR3 is TGTGCCAGCAGTCGCCAAGAGTACCAAGAGACCCAGTACTTC. It specifies CASSRQEYQETQYF.

This clone was counted only a few times. The rearrangement joins TRBV4-1 to TRBJ1-1; D remains unclear. V gave up 3 bases and J gave up 1 base, with 12 bases separating them. The V gene's germline CDR1 is MGHRA and CDR2 YSYEKL. This CDR3 is built from 15 residues. The CDR3 reads CASSQYPGQNTEAFF. In DNA, the CDR3 is TGCGCCAGCAGCCAGTACCCGGGTCAGAACACTGAAGCTTTCTTT.

The chain links TRBV29-1 to TRBJ2-1, with TRBD2 matching over 11 bases. Germline CDR1 is SQVTM and CDR2 is ANQGSEA. The V gene end was trimmed by 7 bases and the J gene end by 6 bases; junction bases not matched to a gene: 11. The CDR3 covers 15 residues. The CDR3 spells CSAILLAGVPNEQFF. CDR3 nucleotide sequence: TGCAGCGCCATCCTACTAGCGGGAGTCCCCAATGAGCAGTTCTTC.

The J gene is TRBJ2-2, the V gene TRBV6-2 or TRBV6-3; no firm D call. Deletions cut 6 bases from V and 0 bases from J, with 14 bases between. The CDR3 contains 16 residues. CDR1 MNHEY and CDR2 SVGEGT come from the germline V gene. The CDR3 DNA reads as TGTGCCAGCAGCCAAGAGACACCAGCGAACACCGGGGAGCTGTTTTTT. Translated: CASSQETPANTGELFF.

V gene TRBV5-1 combines with J gene TRBJ1-1; 7 bases are a match to TRBD1. CDR1 and CDR2 (germline): SGHRS, YFSETQ. The CDR3 covers 15 residues. Germline trimming cut 9 bases from V and 4 bases from J; bases unmatched to any gene: 15. Written as DNA, the CDR3 is TGCGCCACCTCCAGGGGGGAGGTATTCGGCACTGAAGCTTTCTTT. It specifies CATSRGEVFGTEAFF.